These 27 T cell receptor beta chains were all obtained from the same sample, sequenced in a study of T-cell reconstitution after alpha-beta-depleted transplantation in children. Preparing the TCRbeta library involved the use of unique molecular identifiers. MiXCR, run by TCRdb on the PCR reads, gives a single entry per CDR3 protein. The table records fewer than 200,000 distinct CDR3 sequences, about 6.3% of them present only once. Source: PBMCs from the stem cell graft donor, taken from the stem cell graft. These receptor sequences come from a human donor who donated a stem cell graft to a child with Wiskott-Aldrich syndrome.

This clonotype has at least ten counts. This chain connects TRBV6-5 to TRBJ1-1; D is unclear. From germline, CDR1 is MNHEY and CDR2 SVGAGI. V was trimmed by 2 bases and J by 1 base, leaving 8 bases between them. The CDR3 covers 14 residues. CDR3 loop: CASSYNWANTEAFF. The CDR3 nucleotides are TGTGCCAGCAGTTACAATTGGGCGAACACTGAAGCTTTCTTT.

This clonotype was recorded many times. The V gene is TRBV5-1, the J gene TRBJ2-1; D may be TRBD1 or TRBD2 (5 bases each). Germline-derived CDR1 and CDR2 are SGHRS and YFSETQ. Deletions cut 6 bases from V and 8 bases from J, with 18 bases between. This CDR3 has 14 amino acids. The CDR3 region is CASNTGTVGHEQFF. The CDR3 DNA is TGCGCCAGCAACACCGGGACGGTGGGTCATGAGCAGTTCTTC.

There are many counts of this clonotype. Germline and junction disagree at one end, which may indicate a read error. V is TRBV10-3 and J is TRBJ1-5, with 7 bases identical to TRBD1. The CDR3 is 13 amino acids. In germline, CDR1 is ENHRY, CDR2 SYGVKD. CDR3 nucleotides: TGTGCCGTCAGGGGGACCGAGAATCAGCCCCAGCATTTT. It is translated as CAVRGTENQPQHF.

This rearrangement joins TRBV28 to TRBJ2-2; D uncertain. Germline loops: CDR1 MDHEN, CDR2 SYDVKM. Trimming removed 4 bases from V and 1 base from J, with 13 bases in between. This CDR3 is 16 amino acids long. CDR3 sequence reads: CASSSQVVGNTGELFF. In DNA, the CDR3 is TGTGCCAGCAGTTCTCAGGTGGTTGGGAACACCGGGGAGCTGTTTTTT.

This clonotype was observed many times. The chain combines TRBV13 with TRBJ2-7; no clear D gene. Germline loops: CDR1 PRHDT, CDR2 FYEKMQ (reference sequence). Trimming removed 2 bases at V and 4 bases at J, with 9 bases between. This CDR3 comprises 13 residues. The CDR3 nucleotides are TGTGCCAGCAGCTTAAGGACCTCATACGAGCAGTACTTC. This sequence encodes CASSLRTSYEQYF.

This clonotype has ten or more counts. CDR3 coding DNA: TGTGCCAGCAGTCCCGTGGGACGGATACTAGCCAAAAACATTCAGTACTTC. It encodes CASSPVGRILAKNIQYF. The chain links TRBV28 to TRBJ2-4, with D perhaps TRBD1 or TRBD2 (5 bases each). The germline gives CDR1 MDHEN, CDR2 SYDVKM. V was shortened by 5 bases and J by 0 bases, with 17 bases between the two germline ends. CDR3 length: 17 residues.

Only a few counts were recorded for this clonotype. The chain couples TRBV25-1 to TRBJ1-1, with a possible D match to TRBD1 (5 bases). CDR1 and CDR2 (germline): MGHDK, SYGVNS. V lost 7 bases and J lost 0, with 15 bases in between. The CDR3 length is 15 residues. The CDR3 region has the DNA TGTGCCAGCAAGGTAGGAGGGACCATGAACACTGAAGCTTTCTTT. This sequence encodes CASKVGGTMNTEAFF.

This clonotype appeared many times. The gene calls are TRBV5-1 and TRBJ1-2; D is undetermined. Germline CDR1 is SGHRS and CDR2 is YFSETQ. V lost 1 base and J 5 bases, leaving 15 bases between the germline ends. The CDR3 spans 15 residues. CDR3 residues: CASSLSAAAPYGYTF. The CDR3 DNA reads as TGCGCCAGCAGCTTGTCGGCAGCAGCTCCTTATGGCTACACCTTC.

To note about this clonotype: A read error may be the cause here, since a much bigger clone is one base away. The chain carries TRBV13 and TRBJ2-1, with D unclear. In germline, CDR1 is PRHDT, CDR2 FYEKMQ (reference sequence). The CDR3 covers 16 residues. The CDR3 is CAGSLSSPGTPNEQFF. The CDR3 DNA is TGTGCCGGCAGCTTATCTTCACCCGGAACTCCCAATGAGCAGTTCTTC.

As to this clonotype: One junction end disagrees with the germline gene, perhaps due to a read error. V is TRBV3-1 and J is TRBJ2-7; TRBD2 agrees at 9 bases. The CDR3 covers 17 residues. Germline V gene sequence: CDR1 LGHDT, CDR2 YNNKEL (reference sequence). The CDR3, as DNA: TGTGCCTGCAGCCAAGATCGTGGGCTAGCGGGGTCCTTGGAGCAGTACTTC. Protein sequence: CACSQDRGLAGSLEQYF.

This clonotype was found many times. The rearrangement joins TRBV7-2 to TRBJ1-2; no clear D. Germline V gene data show CDR1 as SGHTA and CDR2 as FQGNSA. Trimming took off 1 base at V and 4 bases at J, with 10 bases between the two ends. The CDR3 is 14 residues long. CDR3 coding DNA: TGTGCCAGCAGCTTAGTCCGGGAGGTCTATGGCTACACCTTC. This codes for CASSLVREVYGYTF.

This sequence joins TRBV3-1 and TRBJ2-2; 7 bases line up with TRBD2. CDR1 LGHDT and CDR2 YNNKEL come from the germline V gene (reference sequence). The junction had 24 bases not matched to a gene; V was cut back by 10 bases and J by 4 bases. The CDR3 totals 19 residues. DNA for the CDR3: TGTGCCATCAGTTTAACCTCGGGCCGGGGAGGGCAATTCACCGGGGAGCTGTTTTTT. Encoded protein: CAISLTSGRGGQFTGELFF. Full variable domain (missing parts from reference TRBV3-1 and TRBJ2-2): DTAVSQTPKYLVTQMGNDKSIKCEQNLGHDTMYWYKQDSKKFLKIMFSYNNKELIINETVPNRFSPKSPDKAHLNLHINSLELGDSAVYFCAISLTSGRGGQFTGELFFGEGSRLTVL.

This clonotype was seen at least ten times. V gene TRBV5-1 combines with J gene TRBJ1-1; no clear D. Trimming took 0 bases from V and 0 from J, leaving 9 bases between them. Germline CDR1 SGHRS, CDR2 YFSETQ. CDR3 length: 15 amino acids. Written as DNA, the CDR3 is TGCGCCAGCAGCTTGGAGGGCAGGATGAACACTGAAGCTTTCTTT. Protein product: CASSLEGRMNTEAFF.

The rearrangement joins TRBV12-3 or TRBV12-4 to TRBJ2-3; the D call may be TRBD1 or TRBD2 (6 bases each). V lost 2 bases and J 0 bases, leaving 21 bases between the germline ends. This CDR3 is 19 amino acids long. The CDR3 DNA reads as TGTGCCAGCAGTTTAATAACGGGGGCAGACTTAATAAGCACAGATACGCAGTATTTT. Protein: CASSLITGADLISTDTQYF.

This clonotype was recorded many times. The V gene is TRBV12-3 or TRBV12-4, the J gene TRBJ2-7; TRBD2 matches 7 bases. The length of the CDR3 is 13 residues. J gave up 5 bases and V 6 bases, and 7 bases lay outside the gene matches. The CDR3 nucleotides are TGTGCCAGCAGGACTAGCTCCTATGACGAGCAGTACTTC. Protein: CASRTSSYDEQYF.

The gene calls are TRBV18 and TRBJ1-3; D gene unclear. Looked up from germline, CDR1 is KGHSH and CDR2 is LQKENI. The CDR3 extends over 14 amino acids. V lost 2 bases to trimming and J lost 10 bases, with 15 bases between them. CDR3 nucleotides: TGTGCCAGCTCACCATCTCAGGACCTGGGGACCATATATTTT. This translates into CASSPSQDLGTIYF. Using reference TRBV18 and TRBJ1-3 for the parts outside the CDR3, the full variable domain is NAGVMQNPRHLVRRRGQEARLRCSPMKGHSHVYWYRQLPEEGLKFMVYLQKENIIDESGMPKERFSAEFPKEGPSILRIQQVVRGDSAAYFCASSPSQDLGTIYFGEGSWLTVV.

J is TRBJ2-1 and V is TRBV7-8; the match to TRBD2 covers 9 bases. V was clipped by 0 bases and J by 4 bases; unmatched bases: 13. The CDR3 loop spans 19 amino acids. CDR1 is SGHVS and CDR2 is FQNEAQ in the germline V gene. The CDR3 is CASSLARFKRGATYNEQFF. In nucleotides, the CDR3 is TGTGCCAGCAGCTTAGCGCGGTTCAAGCGGGGGGCAACTTACAATGAGCAGTTCTTC. Looking up the rest from reference TRBV7-8 and TRBJ2-1 gives the full variable domain: GAGVSQSPRYKVAKRGQDVALRCDPISGHVSLFWYQQALGQGPEFLTYFQNEAQLDKSGLPSDRFFAERPEGSVSTLKIQRTQQEDSAVYLCASSLARFKRGATYNEQFFGPGTRLTVL.

In its sample, this clonotype was seen many times. CDR3 region: CASSPGQSSYNEQFF. The DNA for the CDR3 is TGTGCCAGCAGTCCCGGACAGAGCTCCTACAATGAGCAGTTCTTC. The chain employs TRBV12-3 or TRBV12-4 and TRBJ2-1; D perhaps matches TRBD1 (6 bases). CDR3 length equals 15 residues. Trimming removed 5 bases from V and 0 bases from J, with 11 bases in between.

This clonotype was found many times. The chain links TRBV7-2 to TRBJ2-3, with a weak D call TRBD2 (5 bases). V was pared by 6 bases and J by 0 bases, with 13 bases between. CDR3 length: 15 residues. The germline gives CDR1 SGHTA, CDR2 FQGNSA. CDR3 sequence (DNA): TGTGCCAGCAGTTCCCTTCGGGATAGCACAGATACGCAGTATTTT. Translation gives CASSSLRDSTDTQYF.

This clonotype was detected only a few times. The chain has TRBV18 and TRBJ2-3; 11 positions match TRBD2. V gave up 4 bases and J gave up 3 bases; unmatched junction bases: 21. Germline V gene sequence: CDR1 KGHSH, CDR2 LQKENI. CDR3 length: 21 residues. The CDR3 here is CASSQSRMLAGGLILTDTQYF. The CDR3 nucleotides are TGTGCCAGCTCACAATCCCGAATGCTAGCGGGAGGCTTAATATTGACAGATACGCAGTATTTT.

V gene TRBV7-2 combines with J gene TRBJ1-3; a weak D match, TRBD1 (6 bases). Trimming removed 5 bases at V and 3 bases at J, with 17 bases between. Germline V gene sequence: CDR1 SGHTA, CDR2 FQGNSA. The CDR3 spans 16 residues. CDR3 amino acids: CASSPGAGARGNTIYF. CDR3 bases: TGTGCCAGCAGCCCGGGGGCGGGGGCGCGTGGAAACACCATATATTTT.

This clonotype has ten or more counts. The rearrangement links TRBV29-1 to TRBJ1-2; D perhaps matches TRBD1 (6 bases). This CDR3 region has 18 residues. Trimming took 8 bases from V and 0 from J, leaving 28 bases between them. CDR1 SQVTM and CDR2 ANQGSEA come from the germline V gene. CDR3 in amino acids: CSTRGSIGTQPSNYGYTF. The DNA for the CDR3 is TGCAGCACTCGGGGGTCGATCGGGACACAGCCCTCTAACTATGGCTACACCTTC. The variable domain in full, completed from reference TRBV29-1 and TRBJ1-2, reads SAVISQKPSRDICQRGTSLTIQCQVDSQVTMMFWYRQQPGQSLTLIATANQGSEATYESGFVIDKFPISRPNLTFSTLTVSNMSPEDSSIYLCSTRGSIGTQPSNYGYTFGSGTRLTVV.

Ten or more counts support this clonotype. The CDR3 nucleotides are TGTGCCAGCAGCCCCCGTGGGGGACAGGGAGGCACTGAAGCTTTCTTT. It yields the protein CASSPRGGQGGTEAFF. The chain links TRBV3-1 to TRBJ1-1; 9 bases line up with TRBD1. This CDR3 is 16 amino acids long. CDR1 and CDR2 (germline): LGHDT, YNNKEL (reference sequence). With V trimmed by 4 bases and J by 4 bases, 10 bases remained unmatched.

This clonotype came up many times. The J gene is TRBJ1-1, the V gene TRBV6-4, with D tentatively TRBD1 (6 bases). The V end lost 6 bases, the J end lost 0 bases, and 8 bases lay between the germline ends. The germline gives CDR1 MRHNA, CDR2 SNTAGT. There are 13 residues in the CDR3. The CDR3 coding sequence is TGTGCCAGCAGGGCAGGGGTGAACACTGAAGCTTTCTTT. This translates into CASRAGVNTEAFF.

The table lists this clonotype with many counts. The rearrangement joins TRBV5-1 to TRBJ2-1; no clear D gene. V was clipped by 2 bases and J by 6 bases, with 27 bases between them. The V gene's germline CDR1 is SGHRS and CDR2 YFSETQ. The CDR3 extends over 19 amino acids. The CDR3 sequence: CASSFRSRIGATQSNEQFF. The CDR3, as DNA: TGCGCCAGCAGCTTTAGGTCACGTATCGGAGCCACACAATCCAATGAGCAGTTCTTC.

This clonotype has a count of ten or more. The rearrangement links TRBV24-1 to TRBJ2-1; TRBD2 aligns across 12 bases. There are 15 residues in the CDR3. CDR1 KGHDR and CDR2 SFDVKD come from the germline V gene. J gave up 9 bases and V 7 bases, and 9 bases lay outside the gene matches. The CDR3 nucleotides read TGTGCCACCAGCATGACTAGCGGGAGATCGTCTGAGCAGTTCTTC. It encodes CATSMTSGRSSEQFF.

V is TRBV2 and J is TRBJ1-4, with 7 bases fitting TRBD1. The CDR3 is 15 residues long. Looked up from germline, CDR1 is SNHLY and CDR2 is FYNNEI. The trim removed 6 bases at V and 4 bases at J, leaving 8 bases unmatched. The CDR3 protein is CASSYTGTVNEKLFF. The CDR3 nucleotides read TGTGCCAGCAGCTACACCGGGACAGTTAATGAAAAACTGTTTTTT.